Sequencing of this T cell receptor (beta chain) was carried out in a study of cytomegalovirus exposure and HLA in healthy donors (dated 2017 in TCRdb). Broadly, across the study: An earlier analysis of about 560 of the donors reported under 300 Gb of sequence data and 117 million unique TCR beta sequences obtained from about 180 million T cells. An early release that covered about 640 HLA-typed donors contained approximately 300 gigabases of sequencing data and 80 million or so unique TCR sequences. The genetic ancestry cluster associated with self-reported Caucasian donors included roughly four fifths of the approximately 410 genotyped donors. The study was designed to test whether signatures of past pathogen exposure could be identified by cataloging public T cell receptors. The study profiled the T cell repertoires of hundreds of subjects by immunosequencing and related them to cytomegalovirus serostatus. A separate validation cohort of over 95 different subjects was used in addition to the 666-subject first cohort. To predict cytomegalovirus infection status, the study combined high-throughput TCR immunosequencing, statistical association of individual TCRs with disease status, and machine learning. To study patterns of TCR occurrence, a later analysis re-analyzed previously published TCR beta repertoires from 666 donors and added high-resolution HLA genotyping. Rather than drawing on any new phenotypic data, the later analysis identified candidate immune exposures from TCR beta sequences and the way those sequences occurred across donors. An earlier analysis of 587 of the donors used high-throughput TCR beta sequencing to judge whether each TCR beta V gene segment behaved as functional or pseudogenic. Alongside the repertoire data, information on donor age, sex, ethnicity and CMV serostatus was compiled. A later genetic analysis took genome-wide SNP genotypes for about 65% of the 666 donors and used that subset as a discovery cohort. Every repertoire in the discovery cohort had been generated on one and the same sequencing platform. Class I and class II HLA loci were covered by the typing at four-digit resolution. The number of typed donors differed by locus: about 620-630 for A, B, C, DRB1 and DQB1; some 540 for DQA1; 606 for DPA1; and some 470 for DPB1. Because of strong linkage in the cohort, a few DR-DQ haplotypes were treated as single units for association and clustering. Across some 400 genotyped donors of the cohort, an average of approximately 200,000 unique TCR beta nucleotide sequences per donor were sequenced, and 15% to 20% of those sequences were non-productive.

Here is what the overall study found, with its caveats: While some public TCRs were present in many individuals, most TCR sequences turned up only very rarely across donors. Compared with the roughly 700-donor mean, donors in an Asian-associated ancestry cluster had fewer N-insertions in productive TCRs, according to a later genetic analysis. The study listed 150 to 200 TCR beta chains as associated with cytomegalovirus. In a later analysis, HLA-associated TCR beta chains were found to be more clonally expanded and to have lower generation probabilities than equally common non-associated chains. In this cohort, only TCR beta chains were sequenced, and detectable features were limited by the absence of alpha or paired-chain data. When HLA alleles, especially DR and DQ, strongly co-occurred, attributing TCR associations to individual alleles was difficult. In a later genetic analysis, a missense DCLRE1C variant was associated with V-gene and J-gene trimming of TCR beta chains, and the association was replicated in an independent cohort. Because counts were too low, some 17 rarely observed V segments, including chromosome 9 orphons, were left out of the earlier analysis of several hundred of the donors. A group of highly shared sequence variants was considered likely to be a technical artifact of the sequencing pipeline. In vitro tests confirmed that a few of the cytomegalovirus-associated TCR beta chains recognize cytomegalovirus antigens. A further reported finding was that TCR beta sequences accurately predicted the HLA-A and HLA-B alleles for most subjects in the first cohort. The presence/absence analyses assumed that sequencing depth was roughly uniform across donors, and that assumption may not be true. HLA typing was unavailable for some donors at each locus, so association tests used only the typed subset. According to a later analysis, TCR association rates differed among HLA loci, with DRB1 alleles showing the most associated TCRs and HLA-C alleles showing the fewest. The classifier was reported to diagnose cytomegalovirus status with high specificity and sensitivity in both the original and validation cohorts. A later analysis found that most CMV-associated TCR beta chains appeared HLA-restricted, with HLA associations seemingly driven largely by CMV exposure. Some IMGT-functional V segments, including TRBV6-2 and TRBV6-3, could not be distinguished by the 87-base-pair reads and were therefore excluded. Correlated functional status among segregating V segments might be attributable to linkage disequilibrium, but an unknown experimental factor could not be ruled out. In a later analysis, about 16,000 TCR beta sequences were associated with specific HLA alleles at a false discovery rate of 0.05. According to a later analysis, parvovirus B19, influenza, CMV and Epstein-Barr virus appeared linked to several top co-occurrence clusters. In an earlier analysis of fewer than 750 of the donors, most TCR beta V segments were observed in productive rearrangements about 90% or about 30% of the time, broadly matching IMGT annotations. Immune exposure information for the cohort was limited to CMV serostatus. According to the authors, the approach could potentially be generalized to other disease states and immunological phenotypes.

For this clone: Its recognized antigen is unknown. Base qualities are not at hand, and no much larger clone is one base apart.

Receptors were amplified or captured by the immunoSEQ multiplex PCR assay. For the multiplex PCR, a mixture combining 60 forward primers for TCR Vbeta segments and 13 reverse primers for TCR Jbeta segments was used. The CDR3 region of rearranged TCR beta genes was amplified from genomic DNA with a multiplex PCR assay. On the Illumina HiSeq System, the amplified TCR beta libraries were sequenced as 87-base-pair reads. In the source study's methods: A later analysis tallied roughly 76 million unique TCR beta chains across the approximately 670 repertoires, and about 10 million of those chains were shared by two or more donors. To remove PCR and sequencing errors, raw reads were error-corrected and collapsed into unique sequences using a nearest-neighbor algorithm that merged closely related sequences. To assign V, D and J gene segments, CDR3 sequences were aligned to IMGT reference sequences. Each retained sequence needed at least a six-nucleotide match to both a V gene segment and a J gene segment. Rearrangements were called productive when the CDR3 lacked stop codons and stayed in frame with V and J; all others were non-productive. Following IMGT convention, CDR3 was defined as the stretch from the second conserved V-encoded cysteine up to the conserved J-encoded phenylalanine. The earlier analysis of 587 of the donors excluded any sequence lacking an unambiguous match to a single V gene segment. An earlier analysis of about 600 of the donors called V segments functional above 56.7% productive rearrangements and segregating when the between-donor standard deviation exceeded 5%. A statistical classification framework was built for diagnosing cytomegalovirus status from the catalog of TCR beta chain sequences. V and J gene assignment, in a later analysis, came from comparing TCR nucleotide sequences with IMGT/GENE-DB human TR gene sequences. The TCRdist pipeline was used in a later analysis to assign CDR3 sequences and most-parsimonious VDJ recombination scenarios. In a later analysis, each TCR beta chain was defined by its CDR3 amino acid sequence together with its V-gene family, and reads lacking a unique V-gene family were excluded. As a way to deal with suspected cross-contamination and a sequencing artifact, a later analysis dropped roughly 600 nucleotide sequences that were highly shared and had low generation probability. A later analysis calculated a clonal expansion index for each public chain from normalized within-repertoire ranks of inferred template counts. A later analysis computed generation probabilities with a VDJ recombination model fitted to out-of-frame rearrangements, and checked the results against IGoR. A later analysis scored TCR-TCR, TCR-HLA and TCR-CMV co-occurrence with hypergeometric tests, applying a repertoire-size bias correction to TCR pairs. False discovery rates were estimated in a later analysis by permuting HLA or CMV assignments 20 times. In a later analysis, co-occurring TCRs were grouped using DBSCAN, and TCRdist sequence similarity was added for clustering within HLA-allele-positive subsets. For co-occurrence clustering, repertoires with fewer than 30,000 or more than 120,000 public chains were excluded, along with several repertoires with anomalous nucleotide sharing. TCRdb took over this immuneACCESS table, retaining in-frame rearrangements with V and J assigned. Such tables are incomplete; in checked studies, under half of the missing clones stem from an unresolved V gene, and the remainder is unexplained. That table furnishes V, J and clone size, whereas the DNA furnished D and trimming. The sample profile shows some 29,000 clones; 35% to 50% of them were found once. The ten largest make up around 2% of the sample.

Trimming at the junction amounts to 1 base on V and 2 bases on J, and the germline ends lie 7 bases apart. CDR1 and CDR2, per the germline V gene, are SGHNT and YENEEA. From its cysteine to its phenylalanine, the CDR3 spans 14 amino acids. Left in the record is the CDR3 DNA by itself, 42 bases read in frame from the first base. The cohort was made up of roughly 670 healthy bone marrow donors. Cohort members were all nominally healthy when sampled, although unrecorded immune exposures were likely present. The donor was CMV seronegative and was included in the group of approximately 350 seronegative cohort members. A peripheral blood sample was provided by each donor, and peripheral blood mononuclear cells were used for TCR beta sequencing. Genomic DNA was extracted from the blood cell samples with the Qiagen DNeasy Blood Extraction Kit.

Sequenced sample: PBMCs. This receptor was identified in a woman in her forties or fifties in good health and CMV-seronegative. The chain is assembled from TRBV11-3 and TRBJ2-3; TRBD2 could be the D gene, as 6 bases match. The DNA sequence is given as TGTGCCAGCAGCTTAGGGAGGGTCACAGATACGCAGTATTTT. Its protein product is CASSLGRVTDTQYF.